These T cell receptor beta chains were read from a single sample in a study of beta chain features in type 1 diabetes. The data were produced by immunoSEQ multiplex PCR, yet TCRdb's version contains in-frame clones alone and is incomplete. The sample lists approximately 730,000 clones; 13% were seen once. Sequenced input: naive CD4+ T cells from blood. The receptors stem from a man aged 18 to 30 with type 1 diabetes. Each CDR3 is given with its conserved first and last residue. The order of the fields is clone size, V gene, J gene, D gene, CDR3 DNA, CDR3 protein. The D gene is left open where the match is weak. Expanded clones are given a class, and other clones once, few, many or no size at all.

size: -
V: TRBV10-3
J: TRBJ2-5
D: TRBD2
DNA: TGTGCCATCAGTGTAGCGGGGGGGCCAGAGACCCAGTACTTC
CDR3: CAISVAGGPETQYF

size: few
V: TRBV7-9
J: TRBJ1-1
D: TRBD1
DNA: TGTGCCAGCAGCCCGCAGACAGGGGCCACTGAAGCTTTCTTT
CDR3: CASSPQTGATEAFF

size: -
V: TRBV7-9
J: TRBJ2-7
D: TRBD1
DNA: TGTGCCAGCAGCCCCACCTACGACAGGGGGGACGAGCAGTACTTC
CDR3: CASSPTYDRGDEQYF

size: -
V: TRBV10-2
J: TRBJ2-7
D: -
DNA: TGCGCCAGCGGTCGCGAGCAGTACTTC
CDR3: CASGREQYF

size: few
V: TRBV6-5
J: TRBJ1-1
D: TRBD1
DNA: TGTGCCAGCAGTTACCAGGGGACAGGGCCGAACACTGAAGCTTTCTTT
CDR3: CASSYQGTGPNTEAFF

size: -
V: TRBV9
J: TRBJ2-2
D: TRBD2
DNA: TGTGCCAGCAGCGTAGGAGGGACTAGCTGGGGCACCGGGGAGCTGTTTTTT
CDR3: CASSVGGTSWGTGELFF

size: -
V: TRBV27
J: TRBJ2-3
D: -
DNA: TGTGCCAGCAGTTTATCGAGCCCTACAGATACGCAGTATTTT
CDR3: CASSLSSPTDTQYF

size: few
V: TRBV2
J: TRBJ1-2
D: TRBD1
DNA: TGTGCCGTGGAGGGAGGCAGGGGGCGAGGCTACACCTTC
CDR3: CAVEGGRGRGYTF

size: -
V: TRBV5-6
J: TRBJ1-1
D: -
DNA: TGTGCCAGCAGCCCGCCGGAGTTTACGTGGACTGAAGCTTTCTTT
CDR3: CASSPPEFTWTEAFF

size: few
V: TRBV15
J: TRBJ2-7
D: -
DNA: TGTGCCACCAGCAGAGATTCGGCAGGGGCCTACGAGCAGTACTTC
CDR3: CATSRDSAGAYEQYF

size: -
V: TRBV29-1
J: TRBJ1-3
D: -
DNA: TGCAGCTCCATCTCCTCTGGAAACACCATATATTTT
CDR3: CSSISSGNTIYF

size: few
V: TRBV19
J: TRBJ1-1
D: TRBD1
DNA: TGTGCCAGTAGGCGGGACAGGGATAACACTGAAGCTTTCTTT
CDR3: CASRRDRDNTEAFF

size: -
V: TRBV25-1
J: TRBJ2-1
D: -
DNA: TGTGCCAGCAGTGAAAACAGGGCGTACAATGAGCAGTTCTTC
CDR3: CASSENRAYNEQFF

size: -
V: TRBV27
J: TRBJ2-1
D: -
DNA: TGTGCCAGCACCTTACGTAATGAGCAGTTCTTC
CDR3: CASTLRNEQFF

size: few
V: TRBV9
J: TRBJ2-1
D: TRBD1
DNA: TGTGCCAGCAGCCCCCCTCCGGGGACAGGGGGCTACAATGAGCAGTTCTTC
CDR3: CASSPPPGTGGYNEQFF

size: few
V: TRBV7-9
J: TRBJ2-5
D: -
DNA: TGTGCCAGCAGCTCCGCCCTGGAGACCCAGTACTTC
CDR3: CASSSALETQYF

size: few
V: TRBV29-1
J: TRBJ1-5
D: -
DNA: TGCAGCGTTGAAGGGGAAGGCAATCAGCCCCAGCATTTT
CDR3: CSVEGEGNQPQHF

size: -
V: TRBV29-1
J: TRBJ2-2
D: -
DNA: TGCAGCGTTGAAGGCATTACCGGGGAGCTGTTTTTT
CDR3: CSVEGITGELFF

size: few
V: TRBV5-4
J: TRBJ1-2
D: -
DNA: TGTGCCAGCAGCTCCAAAGGCGGGGGGCTCTATGGCTACACCTTC
CDR3: CASSSKGGGLYGYTF

size: -
V: TRBV6-6
J: TRBJ2-3
D: -
DNA: TGTGCCAGCACCAGGGGCAACAGGGCTAGCACAGATACGCAGTATTTT
CDR3: CASTRGNRASTDTQYF

size: few
V: TRBV7-9
J: TRBJ1-5
D: -
DNA: TGTGCCAGCAGCCTTAACCCCACACTGGGAGATAGCAATCAGCCCCAGCATTTT
CDR3: CASSLNPTLGDSNQPQHF

size: -
V: TRBV6-5
J: TRBJ1-1
D: -
DNA: TGTGCCAGCAGTCGGCGGCCGCCCGTTGAAGCTTTCTTT
CDR3: CASSRRPPVEAFF

size: -
V: TRBV11-1
J: TRBJ2-1
D: -
DNA: TGTGCCAGCAGCCTCTCGACCGACAATGAGCAGTTCTTC
CDR3: CASSLSTDNEQFF

size: -
V: TRBV9
J: TRBJ2-7
D: -
DNA: TGTGCCAGCAGCGGAGGAGGGACAGCCTCCTACGAGCAGTACTTC
CDR3: CASSGGGTASYEQYF

size: few
V: TRBV25-1
J: TRBJ1-1
D: -
DNA: TGTGCCAGCAAGTCGGTGCACGGAGCTTTCTTT
CDR3: CASKSVHGAFF

size: -
V: TRBV7-2
J: TRBJ1-1
D: -
DNA: TGTGCCAGCAGCCCATACAAGGATGCGAGCACTGAAGCTTTCTTT
CDR3: CASSPYKDASTEAFF

size: few
V: TRBV7-8
J: TRBJ2-1
D: TRBD2
DNA: TGTGCCAGCAGCTTTAGACTAGCGGGGACCTACAATGAGCAGTTCTTC
CDR3: CASSFRLAGTYNEQFF

size: -
V: TRBV6-5
J: TRBJ1-1
D: -
DNA: TGTGCCAGCAGTTACCTCTCAGAAGCTTTCTTT
CDR3: CASSYLSEAFF

size: -
V: TRBV9
J: TRBJ2-1
D: -
DNA: TGTGCCAGCAGCGTAGGGGCTAGCGTCGGTTCCGACAATGAGCAGTTCTTC
CDR3: CASSVGASVGSDNEQFF

size: few
V: TRBV29-1
J: TRBJ2-3
D: -
DNA: TGCAGCGTTGAAGAGCCAGCCGGCACAGATACGCAGTATTTT
CDR3: CSVEEPAGTDTQYF

size: -
V: TRBV7-9
J: TRBJ1-1
D: -
DNA: TGTGCCAGTGAGGGGAAAACAGGGCGAACTGAAGCTTTCTTT
CDR3: CASEGKTGRTEAFF

size: -
V: TRBV6-5
J: TRBJ1-5
D: -
DNA: TGTGCCAGCAGACCGGGCCCAGGGAGCGATCAGCCCCAGCATTTT
CDR3: CASRPGPGSDQPQHF

size: few
V: TRBV5-1
J: TRBJ2-1
D: TRBD2
DNA: TGCGCCAGCAGTCAGGATAGACTAGCGGGGGATGAGCAGTTCTTC
CDR3: CASSQDRLAGDEQFF

size: few
V: TRBV4-1
J: TRBJ1-5
D: TRBD1
DNA: TGCGCCAGCAGCCGAGGGGGACAGTCAATGGGGAGCAATCAGCCCCAGCATTTT
CDR3: CASSRGGQSMGSNQPQHF

size: few
V: TRBV10-2
J: TRBJ2-1
D: -
DNA: TGCGCCAGCAGTGAGCAAGCTAGGAATGAGCAGTTCTTC
CDR3: CASSEQARNEQFF

size: few
V: TRBV6-1
J: TRBJ2-5
D: -
DNA: TGTGCCAGCAGTGAAAACAGAGTCCGCGAGACCCAGTACTTC
CDR3: CASSENRVRETQYF

size: few
V: TRBV5-1
J: TRBJ1-1
D: -
DNA: TGCGCCAGCAGCACGGACGGGAACACTGAAGCTTTCTTT
CDR3: CASSTDGNTEAFF

size: few
V: TRBV10-3
J: TRBJ2-1
D: -
DNA: TGTGCCATCAGTGAGTCGGGGAGGACAACCTACAATGAGCAGTTCTTC
CDR3: CAISESGRTTYNEQFF

size: few
V: TRBV5-4
J: TRBJ2-5
D: -
DNA: TGTGCCAGCAGCCCTCAACAGAGTCAAGAGACCCAGTACTTC
CDR3: CASSPQQSQETQYF

size: few
V: TRBV19
J: TRBJ1-2
D: TRBD1
DNA: TGTGCCAGTAGTATAGCCGGGACAGGGATGGCTGGCTACACCTTC
CDR3: CASSIAGTGMAGYTF

size: -
V: TRBV4-2
J: TRBJ1-6
D: -
DNA: TGTGCCAGCAGCCAAGAGGAGGGGAGCAACAATTCACCCCTCCACTTT
CDR3: CASSQEEGSNNSPLHF

size: -
V: TRBV30
J: TRBJ1-1
D: -
DNA: TGTGCCTGGAGTTTAATGCGGAGGGGCGGTGAAGCTTTCTTT
CDR3: CAWSLMRRGGEAFF

size: -
V: TRBV18
J: TRBJ2-5
D: -
DNA: TGTGCCAGCTCACGATCTGCCATCGGGGAGACCCAGTACTTC
CDR3: CASSRSAIGETQYF

size: -
V: TRBV18
J: TRBJ1-1
D: -
DNA: TGTGCCAGCTCACCACCGGACACCGGCGTGAGGGGAGCTTTCTTT
CDR3: CASSPPDTGVRGAFF

size: -
V: TRBV6-1
J: TRBJ2-2
D: -
DNA: TGTGCCAGCGAGGGAACCGGGGAGCTGTTTTTT
CDR3: CASEGTGELFF

size: -
V: TRBV2
J: TRBJ1-1
D: -
DNA: TGTGCCAGCAGTGAGGGGCAGGACACTGAAGCTTTCTTT
CDR3: CASSEGQDTEAFF

size: -
V: TRBV5-1
J: TRBJ1-2
D: -
DNA: TGCGCCAGCAGCTTGATCCCGAGCGAGGGCTACACCTTC
CDR3: CASSLIPSEGYTF

size: few
V: TRBV19
J: TRBJ2-2
D: -
DNA: TGTGCCAGTATGCGCCGGACGAACACCGGGGAGCTGTTTTTT
CDR3: CASMRRTNTGELFF

size: -
V: TRBV30
J: TRBJ1-1
D: -
DNA: TGTGCCTGGAGCCCGGCTATGAACACTGAAGCTTTCTTT
CDR3: CAWSPAMNTEAFF